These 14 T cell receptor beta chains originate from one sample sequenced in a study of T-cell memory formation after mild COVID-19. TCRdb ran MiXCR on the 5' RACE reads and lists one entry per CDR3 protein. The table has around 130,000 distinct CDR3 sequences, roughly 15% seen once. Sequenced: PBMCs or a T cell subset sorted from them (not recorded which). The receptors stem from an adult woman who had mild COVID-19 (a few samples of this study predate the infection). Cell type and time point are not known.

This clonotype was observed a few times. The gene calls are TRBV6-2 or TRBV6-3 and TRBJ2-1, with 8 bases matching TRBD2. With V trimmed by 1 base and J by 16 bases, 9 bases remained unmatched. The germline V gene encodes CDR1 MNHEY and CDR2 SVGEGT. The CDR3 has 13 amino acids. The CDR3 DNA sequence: TGTGCCAGCAGTTACTGGGCGACGGGGGGGAGCTTCTTC. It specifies CASSYWATGGSFF.

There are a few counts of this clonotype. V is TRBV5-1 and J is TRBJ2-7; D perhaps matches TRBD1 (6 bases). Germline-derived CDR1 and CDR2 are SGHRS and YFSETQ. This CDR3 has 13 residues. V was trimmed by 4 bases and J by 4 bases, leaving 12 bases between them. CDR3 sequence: CASSPQGGYEQYF. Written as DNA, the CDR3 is TGCGCCAGCAGCCCTCAAGGGGGTTACGAGCAGTACTTC.

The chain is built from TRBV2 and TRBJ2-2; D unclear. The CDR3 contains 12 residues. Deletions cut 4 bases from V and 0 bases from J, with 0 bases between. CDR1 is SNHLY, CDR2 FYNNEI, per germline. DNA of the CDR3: TGTGCCAGCAGTGCGAACACCGGGGAGCTGTTTTTT. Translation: CASSANTGELFF.

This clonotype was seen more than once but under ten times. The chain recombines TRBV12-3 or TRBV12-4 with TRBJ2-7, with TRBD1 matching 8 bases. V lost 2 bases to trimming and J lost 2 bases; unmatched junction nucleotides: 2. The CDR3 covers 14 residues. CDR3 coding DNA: TGTGCCAGCAGTTTAACAGGGGGGACCTACGAGCAGTACTTC. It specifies CASSLTGGTYEQYF.

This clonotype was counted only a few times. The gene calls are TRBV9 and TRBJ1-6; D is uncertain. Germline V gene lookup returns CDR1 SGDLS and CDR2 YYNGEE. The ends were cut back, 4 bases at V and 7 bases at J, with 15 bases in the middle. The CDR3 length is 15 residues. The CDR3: CASSPRTSLNSPLHF. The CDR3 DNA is TGTGCCAGCAGCCCCCGGACGAGCCTAAATTCACCCCTCCACTTT.

This CDR3 reads CASSPSRGALDNEQFF. The DNA for the CDR3 is TGTGCCAGCAGCCCCTCGCGGGGGGCTTTGGACAATGAGCAGTTCTTC. The chain employs TRBV7-6 and TRBJ2-1; 8 nucleotides align to TRBD2. This CDR3 contains 16 residues. Germline CDR1 is SGHVS and CDR2 is FNYEAQ. V lost 5 bases, J lost 5 bases, and 11 bases stayed unmatched.

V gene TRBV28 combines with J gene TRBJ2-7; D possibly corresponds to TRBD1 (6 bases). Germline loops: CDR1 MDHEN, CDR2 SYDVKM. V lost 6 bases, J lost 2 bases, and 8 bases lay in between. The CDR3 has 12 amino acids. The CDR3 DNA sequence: TGTGCCAGCAGGGACAGTACCTACGAGCAGTACTTC. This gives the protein CASRDSTYEQYF.

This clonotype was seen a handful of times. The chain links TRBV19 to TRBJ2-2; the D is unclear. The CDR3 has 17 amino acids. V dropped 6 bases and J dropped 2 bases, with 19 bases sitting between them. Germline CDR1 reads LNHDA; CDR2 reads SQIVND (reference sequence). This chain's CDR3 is CASSDRWVGANTGELFF. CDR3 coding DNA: TGTGCCAGTAGCGATAGATGGGTTGGAGCTAACACCGGGGAGCTGTTTTTT.

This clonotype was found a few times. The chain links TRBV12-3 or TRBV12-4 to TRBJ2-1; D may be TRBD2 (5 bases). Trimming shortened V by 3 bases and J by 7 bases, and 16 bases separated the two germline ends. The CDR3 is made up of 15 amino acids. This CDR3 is CASSFASIRLNEQFF. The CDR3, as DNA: TGTGCCAGCAGTTTCGCGAGCATACGACTAAATGAGCAGTTCTTC.

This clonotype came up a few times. The CDR3 DNA is TGTGCCTGGAGCCTCGGACTGCCCGGAGTAGCTAACTATGGCTACACCTTC. Translation: CAWSLGLPGVANYGYTF. The chain combines TRBV30 with TRBJ1-2; no clear D gene. The CDR3 sequence is 17 residues long. CDR1 is GTSNPN and CDR2 is SVGIG in the germline V gene (reference sequence). V lost 3 bases and J 0 bases, leaving 20 bases between the germline ends.

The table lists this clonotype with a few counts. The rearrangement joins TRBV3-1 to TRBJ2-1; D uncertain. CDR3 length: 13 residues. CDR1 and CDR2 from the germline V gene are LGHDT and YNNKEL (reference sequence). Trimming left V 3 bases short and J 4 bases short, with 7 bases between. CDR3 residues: CASSQAVYNEQFF. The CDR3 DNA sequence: TGTGCCAGCAGCCAGGCGGTATACAATGAGCAGTTCTTC.

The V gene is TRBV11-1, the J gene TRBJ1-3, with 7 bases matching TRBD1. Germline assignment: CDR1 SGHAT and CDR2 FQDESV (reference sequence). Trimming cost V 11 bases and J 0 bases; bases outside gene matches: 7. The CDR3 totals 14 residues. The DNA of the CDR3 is TGTGCCGGTAGGACAGGCTCCTCTGGAAACACCATATATTTT. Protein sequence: CAGRTGSSGNTIYF.

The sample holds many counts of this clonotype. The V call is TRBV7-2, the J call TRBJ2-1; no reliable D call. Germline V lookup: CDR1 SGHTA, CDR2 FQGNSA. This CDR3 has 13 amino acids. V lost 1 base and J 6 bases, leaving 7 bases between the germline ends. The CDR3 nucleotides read TGTGCCAGCAGCTTAGGAGGTAGCAATGAGCAGTTCTTC. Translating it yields CASSLGGSNEQFF. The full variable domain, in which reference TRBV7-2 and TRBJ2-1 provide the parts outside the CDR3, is GAGVSQSPSNKVTEKGKDVELRCDPISGHTALYWYRQSLGQGLEFLIYFQGNSAPDKSGLPSDRFSAERTGGSVSTLTIQRTQQEDSAVYLCASSLGGSNEQFFGPGTRLTVL.

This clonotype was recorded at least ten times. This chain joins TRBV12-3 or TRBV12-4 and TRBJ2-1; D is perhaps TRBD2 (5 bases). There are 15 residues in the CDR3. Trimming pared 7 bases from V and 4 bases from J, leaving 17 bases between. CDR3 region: CASTMEAGPYNEQFF. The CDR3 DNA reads TGTGCCAGCACCATGGAGGCAGGACCGTACAATGAGCAGTTCTTC.